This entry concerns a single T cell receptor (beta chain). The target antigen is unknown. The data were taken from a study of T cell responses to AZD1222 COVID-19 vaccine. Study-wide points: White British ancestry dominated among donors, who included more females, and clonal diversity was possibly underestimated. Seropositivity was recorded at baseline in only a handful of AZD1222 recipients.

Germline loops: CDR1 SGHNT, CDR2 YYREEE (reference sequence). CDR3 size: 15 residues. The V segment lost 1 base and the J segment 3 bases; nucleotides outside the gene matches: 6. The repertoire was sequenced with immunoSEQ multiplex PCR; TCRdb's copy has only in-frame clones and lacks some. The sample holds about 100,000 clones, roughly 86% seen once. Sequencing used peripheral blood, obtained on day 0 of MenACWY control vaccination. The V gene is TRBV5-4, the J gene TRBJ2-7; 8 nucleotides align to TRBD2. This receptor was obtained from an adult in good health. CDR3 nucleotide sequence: TGTGCCAGCAGCTTGTATTCCAGCGGGGGCTACGAGCAGTACTTC. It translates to CASSLYSSGGYEQYF.